The sequence of this T cell receptor beta chain was determined in a study of Ad26.COV2.S vaccination and SARS-CoV-2 variants (dated by TCRdb to the early 2020s). Looking at the study overall: Vaccine-arm donors came from COV1001, a multicentre, randomized, double-blind, placebo-controlled phase I-IIa trial of Ad26.COV2.S in healthy adults. Ad26.COV2.S was administered intramuscularly at a dose of 5x10^10 or 1x10^11 viral particles, either as one shot or as two shots given 56 days apart. TCRbeta repertoire sequencing served as the tool for gauging how specific and how broad the SARS-CoV-2-reactive T cell receptors were following Ad26.COV2.S vaccination. A total of 32 samples were included in the TCR-sequenced set, comprising some 20 Ad26.COV2.S vaccine recipients, 5 placebo recipients and 8 SARS-CoV-2 convalescent individuals. Participants in the trial were split at random into five groups of five each, receiving low-dose or high-dose Ad26.COV2.S once or twice, or else placebo on both occasions. Blinding of investigators to trial group allocation was maintained during experiments and outcome assessment.

TCRbeta CDR3 regions were sequenced with the immunoSEQ Assay. After extraction, genomic DNA underwent amplification by bias-controlled multiplex PCR, followed by high-throughput sequencing. Per the source publication's procedure: To quantify the absolute abundance of each unique TCRbeta CDR3 region, sequences were collapsed and filtered. Usable DNA was measured by amplifying reference genes present in all nucleated cells, and TCRbeta template counts were normalized to that usable DNA to estimate T cell fraction. Repertoire TCRs were annotated as SARS-CoV-2-specific when V gene, CDR3 amino acid sequence and J gene were exactly matched to a known reactive TCR set. The reference SARS-CoV-2 TCR set was obtained from MIRA and was filtered for enrichment in COVID-19-positive ImmuneCODE repertoires, whereby public or cross-reactive TCRs were removed. Using the MIRA antigens, annotated TCRs were further analysed by specific ORF or by position within an ORF. Depth was the summed frequency of annotated unique rearrangements, while breadth was defined as annotated unique rearrangements over total unique productive rearrangements. TCR breadth was compared between groups using two-sided Wilcoxon rank-sum tests. Imported from immuneACCESS, the table was reduced by TCRdb to in-frame sequences with V and J called. These copies leave out some clones; in studies compared against another copy, an unresolved V gene accounts for under half, and the cause of the remainder is not known. Clone size and the V and J calls come from that table; the DNA yielded D and trimming. A total of over 400,000 clones appear in this sample, approximately 89% of them only once. The ten largest clones represent over 2.5% of the sample.

Per the publication, the treatment or condition label means: roughly 19 received Ad26.COV2.S at low or high dose, single or two shots; 5 received placebo; per-sample allocation not given. For vaccine and placebo recipients, repertoires were sequenced using samples collected on day 63 after the first injection. Between 29 July and 7 August 2020, Cohort 1b enrolled approximately 26 adults aged 18-55 years at one site in Boston, USA. Ad26.COV2.S was a replication-incompetent adenovirus type 26 vector that expressed a prefusion-stabilized SARS-CoV-2 spike protein derived from the original Wuhan strain. This clone was seen a few times. The antigen this receptor binds is unknown. No much larger clonotype is one base removed from it; base qualities were not supplied. What the research found in general, with its limitations: The study was not powered for comparison of responses between vaccine doses or regimens. After vaccination, spike-specific CD8+ and CD4+ T cell responses were reported to show substantial breadth. The authors noted that total T cell responses may have been underestimated by the TCR breadth and depth analyses. Non-spike TCR breadth was comparable between vaccine and placebo recipients, consistent with the vaccine containing only spike. Higher spike-specific TCR breadth was observed in Ad26.COV2.S recipients than in placebo recipients (P = 0.0014).

The CDR3 covers 12 residues, taking in both the cysteine and the phenylalanine. Only CDR3 DNA is held: 36 bases, read in frame from base 1. The CDR1 and CDR2 encoded by the germline V gene are MDHEN and SYDVKM. The trim is 6 bases for V and 3 bases for J, with a gap of 9 bases between the germline ends. The receptor's source is a person between 18 and 60 years old who received the Ad26.COV2.S COVID-19 vaccine or a placebo. The chain joins TRBV28 to TRBJ2-7, with the D gene call left open. Source: peripheral blood, taken in a trial of Ad26.COV2.S vaccine versus placebo. Here the CDR3 is given as CASSQDIYEQYF. The nucleotide sequence is given as TGTGCCAGCAGCCAAGACATCTACGAGCAGTACTTC.